The 12 T cell receptor beta chains listed next were all sequenced from one sample in a study of T cells after yellow fever vaccination (dated by TCRdb to the late 2010s). The protocol used for the library was 5' RACE. Sequencing took place on an Illumina HiSeq 2500. TCRdb reprocessing: public reads trimmed at Q25 with fastp, clones called with MiXCR, in-frame beta chains kept. Rows are unified per CDR3 protein, each entry keeping the most common DNA and genes. For this sample there are a few hundred thousand distinct CDR3 sequences; less than 7.5% appear just once. The leading ten clones occupy around 1.1% of the sample. Taken with the paper, the label for treatment or condition translates to: live attenuated yellow fever vaccine strain. The sequenced sample was CD4+ T cells sorted from PBMCs, obtained on the day of the yellow fever booster vaccination. The receptors were gathered from a man under 40 who received the YFV17D yellow fever vaccine.

This clonotype was seen at least ten times. The V call is TRBV10-3, the J call TRBJ2-2, with a possible D match to TRBD1 (6 bases). Between the trimmed V and J ends, which lost 10 bases and 0 bases, there was a span of 12 bases. The CDR3 consists of 14 residues. The germline CDR1 and CDR2 sequences are ENHRY and SYGVKD. In DNA, the CDR3 is TGTGCCACTGGGGGCAGGTCGAACACCGGGGAGCTGTTTTTT. It is translated as CATGGRSNTGELFF.

This chain uses TRBV4-2 with TRBJ1-1; D not certain. Germline V gives CDR1 LGHNA, CDR2 YNFKEQ. V lost 10 bases, J lost 4 bases, and 19 bases lay in between. The length of the CDR3 is 14 residues. As DNA, the CDR3 is TGTGCCATCGGCCCTCCGGCGGGGAGCACTGAAGCTTTCTTT. Amino acid sequence: CAIGPPAGSTEAFF.

Many counts were recorded for this clonotype. The rearrangement links TRBV5-1 to TRBJ2-3; possibly TRBD2 for D (6 bases). The CDR3 is 14 amino acids. V was shortened by 7 bases and J by 2 bases, with 14 bases between the two germline ends. CDR1 and CDR2 (germline): SGHRS, YFSETQ. The CDR3 DNA follows: TGCGCCAGCTCCTACGGGAGAGACACAGATACGCAGTATTTT. Its translation: CASSYGRDTDTQYF.

This clonotype was seen at least ten times. The rearrangement joins TRBV7-2 to TRBJ2-7; 10 positions match TRBD2. Germline V gives CDR1 SGHTA, CDR2 FQGNSA. The CDR3 consists of 17 residues. V was pared by 2 bases and J by 5 bases, with 12 bases of the junction left unmatched. The CDR3 sequence is CASSLLASGSLVHEQYF. CDR3 DNA: TGTGCCAGCAGCTTATTGGCTAGCGGGAGTCTCGTCCACGAGCAGTACTTC.

The CDR3 loop reads CSAPREAEAFF. CDR3 DNA sequence: TGCAGTGCTCCCAGGGAAGCTGAAGCTTTCTTT. The V and J genes are TRBV20-1 and TRBJ1-1; TRBD1 might be the D (5 bases). The germline V gene has CDR1 DFQATT and CDR2 SNEGSKA (reference sequence). V was trimmed by 5 bases and J by 6 bases, leaving 10 bases between them. CDR3 length: 11 residues.

This clonotype was picked up many times. J is TRBJ2-5 and V is TRBV7-8; D remains ambiguous. Trimming shortened V by 0 bases and J by 9 bases, and 17 bases separated the two germline ends. This CDR3 is 15 amino acids long. Germline V CDR1 and CDR2: SGHVS, FQNEAQ. CDR3 in amino acids: CASSLAIPPVTPQYF. The DNA of the CDR3 is TGTGCCAGCAGCTTAGCGATTCCCCCCGTAACCCCCCAGTACTTC.

This chain links TRBV7-9 with TRBJ2-6, with unresolved D. The CDR3 has 15 amino acids. V lost 3 bases and J 2 bases, leaving 8 bases between the germline ends. Looked up from germline, CDR1 is SEHNR and CDR2 is FQNEAQ (reference sequence). The CDR3 region is CASSLPGPGANVLTF. Written as DNA, the CDR3 is TGTGCCAGCAGCTTGCCTGGCCCTGGGGCCAACGTCCTGACTTTC. The entire variable domain, with the rest obtained from reference TRBV7-9 and TRBJ2-6, is as follows: DTGVSQNPRHKITKRGQNVTFRCDPISEHNRLYWYRQTLGQGPEFLTYFQNEAQLEKSRLLSDRFSAERPKGSFSTLEIQRTEQGDSAMYLCASSLPGPGANVLTFGAGSRLTVL.

This clonotype was seen ten or more times. The chain carries TRBV6-2 or TRBV6-3 and TRBJ2-1; D is uncertain. Germline CDR1 is MNHEY and CDR2 is SVGEGT. This CDR3 region has 12 residues. The germline V and J ends were trimmed by 2 bases and 8 bases, with 7 bases remaining between them. Here the CDR3 DNA reads TGTGCCAGCAGTTACGTATTCGATGAGCAGTTCTTC. It translates to CASSYVFDEQFF.

There are many counts of this clonotype. The chain carries TRBV5-1 and TRBJ2-4; 7 bases are a match to TRBD1. V lost 4 bases to trimming and J lost 7 bases; unmatched junction nucleotides: 8. The CDR3 totals 14 residues. CDR1 is SGHRS and CDR2 is YFSETQ in the germline V gene. The CDR3 sequence is CASSAGTEGNIQYF. The CDR3 nucleotides read TGCGCCAGCAGCGCCGGGACAGAAGGGAACATTCAGTACTTC.

About this clonotype itself: An end of the junction differs from the germline gene, which may be a read error. The rearrangement links TRBV12-5 to TRBJ2-7; the match to TRBD1 covers 8 bases. The germline V gene encodes CDR1 LGHNT and CDR2 FRNRAP. This CDR3 comprises 16 residues. For the CDR3, the DNA is TGTGCTAGTGATTTGATCCAGGGGGCGAGTTCGGGCGAGCAGTACTTC. It encodes CASDLIQGASSGEQYF.

This clonotype has ten or more counts. The V gene is TRBV7-6, the J gene TRBJ1-1, with no clear D. Trimming pared 2 bases from V and 8 bases from J, leaving 12 bases between. CDR1 is SGHVS, CDR2 FNYEAQ, per germline. CDR3 length: 13 residues. DNA for the CDR3: TGTGCCAGCAGCTTATCAGCTAATGCGGAAGCTTTCTTT. This encodes CASSLSANAEAFF.

This clonotype was picked up a small number of times. The chain employs TRBV19 and TRBJ2-2, with a weak D call TRBD1 (5 bases). From germline, CDR1 is LNHDA and CDR2 SQIVND (reference sequence). This CDR3 has 12 residues. CDR3 sequence: CAGRRAAGELFF. In DNA, the CDR3 is TGTGCAGGCCGCAGGGCGGCCGGGGAGCTGTTTTTT. Filled out from reference TRBV19 and TRBJ2-2, the complete variable domain reads DGGITQSPKYLFRKEGQNVTLSCEQNLNHDAMYWYRQDPGQGLRLIYYSQIVNDFQKGDIAEGYSVSREKKESFPLTVTSAQKNPTAFYLCAGRRAAGELFFGEGSRLTVL.